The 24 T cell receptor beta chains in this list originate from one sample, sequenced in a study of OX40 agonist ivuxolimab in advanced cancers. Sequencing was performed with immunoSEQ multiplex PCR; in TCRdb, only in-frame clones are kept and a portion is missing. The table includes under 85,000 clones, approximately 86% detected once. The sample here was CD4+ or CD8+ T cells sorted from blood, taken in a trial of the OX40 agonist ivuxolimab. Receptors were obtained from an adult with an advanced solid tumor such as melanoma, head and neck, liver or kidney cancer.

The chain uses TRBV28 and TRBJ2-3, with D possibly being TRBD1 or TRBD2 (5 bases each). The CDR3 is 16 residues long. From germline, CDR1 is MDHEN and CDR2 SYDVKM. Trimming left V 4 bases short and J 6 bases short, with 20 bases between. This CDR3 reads CASSSRAGGGSDTQYF. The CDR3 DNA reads TGTGCCAGCAGTTCCCGGGCTGGGGGTGGAAGTGATACGCAGTATTTT. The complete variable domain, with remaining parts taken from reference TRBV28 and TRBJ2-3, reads DVKVTQSSRYLVKRTGEKVFLECVQDMDHENMFWYRQDPGLGLRLIYFSYDVKMKEKGDIPEGYSVSREKKERFSLILESASTNQTSMYLCASSSRAGGGSDTQYFGPGTRLTVL.

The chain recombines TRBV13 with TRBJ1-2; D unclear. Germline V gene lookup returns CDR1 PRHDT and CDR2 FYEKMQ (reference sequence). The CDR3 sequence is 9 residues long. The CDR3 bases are TGTGTCAGTAGCCTAGGCTACACCTTC. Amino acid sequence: CVSSLGYTF.

The CDR3 nucleotides read TGCGCCAGCAGCTCCCCTAGCGGGGGTAAGACCAATGAGCAGTTCTTC. Translating gives CASSSPSGGKTNEQFF. This chain connects TRBV5-1 to TRBJ2-1; 10 nucleotides align to TRBD2. The V gene end was trimmed by 3 bases and the J gene end by 6 bases; junction bases not matched to a gene: 9. Per the germline V gene, CDR1 is SGHRS and CDR2 is YFSETQ. This CDR3 region has 16 residues.

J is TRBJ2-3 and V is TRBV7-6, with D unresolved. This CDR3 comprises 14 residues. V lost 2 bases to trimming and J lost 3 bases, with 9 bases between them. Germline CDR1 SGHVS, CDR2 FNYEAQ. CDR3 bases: TGTGCCAGCAGCTTAAAAGGGCCTACAGATACGCAGTATTTT. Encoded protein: CASSLKGPTDTQYF.

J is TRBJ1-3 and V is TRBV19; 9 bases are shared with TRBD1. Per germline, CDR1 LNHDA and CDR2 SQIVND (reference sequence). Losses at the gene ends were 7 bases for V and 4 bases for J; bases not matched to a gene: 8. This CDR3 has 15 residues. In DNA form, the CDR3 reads TGTGCCAGTACACCCGGGACAGGGTTCGGAAACACCATATATTTT. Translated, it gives CASTPGTGFGNTIYF.

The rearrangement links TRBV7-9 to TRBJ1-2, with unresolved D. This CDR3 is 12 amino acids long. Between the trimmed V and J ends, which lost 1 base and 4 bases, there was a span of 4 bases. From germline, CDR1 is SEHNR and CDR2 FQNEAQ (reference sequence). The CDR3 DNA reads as TGTGCCAGCAGCTTAGGGACCTATGGCTACACCTTC. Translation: CASSLGTYGYTF.

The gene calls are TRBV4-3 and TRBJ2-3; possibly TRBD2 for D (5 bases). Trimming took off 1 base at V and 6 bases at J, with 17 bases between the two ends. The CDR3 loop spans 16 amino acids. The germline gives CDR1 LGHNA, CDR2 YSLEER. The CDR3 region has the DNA TGCGCCAGCAGCCAAGGTACTTTAGGGAGCTCCGATACGCAGTATTTT. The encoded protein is CASSQGTLGSSDTQYF.

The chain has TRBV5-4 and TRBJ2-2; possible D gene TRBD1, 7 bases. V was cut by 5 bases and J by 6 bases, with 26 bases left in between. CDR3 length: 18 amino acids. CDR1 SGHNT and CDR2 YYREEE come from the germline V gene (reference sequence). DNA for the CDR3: TGTGCCAGCAGTTTGCCCAGGCCAGGGGGGCTTGGGCCCGGGGAGCTGTTTTTT. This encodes CASSLPRPGGLGPGELFF.

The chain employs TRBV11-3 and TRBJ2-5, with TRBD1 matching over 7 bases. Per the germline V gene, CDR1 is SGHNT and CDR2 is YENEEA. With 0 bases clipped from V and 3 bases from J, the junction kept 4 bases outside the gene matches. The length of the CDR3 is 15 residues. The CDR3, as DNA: TGTGCCAGCAGCTTAGATAGCAGGGGGAAAGAGACCCAGTACTTC. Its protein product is CASSLDSRGKETQYF.

The CDR3 reads CASSLAAGTFFNTDTQYF. CDR3 sequence (DNA): TGTGCCAGCAGCTTGGCAGCGGGGACCTTCTTTAACACAGATACGCAGTATTTT. The chain employs TRBV5-6 and TRBJ2-3; TRBD2 agrees at 7 bases. The CDR3 length is 18 residues. Germline V gene data show CDR1 as SGHDT and CDR2 as YYEEEE. V lost 0 bases to trimming and J lost 2 bases; unmatched junction nucleotides: 12.

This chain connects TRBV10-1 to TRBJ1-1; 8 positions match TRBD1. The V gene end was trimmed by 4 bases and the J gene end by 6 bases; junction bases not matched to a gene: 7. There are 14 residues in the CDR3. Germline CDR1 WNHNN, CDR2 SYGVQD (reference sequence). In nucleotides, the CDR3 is TGCGCCAGCAGTGTTCCAGGGGGCTCAGCTGAAGCTTTCTTT. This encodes CASSVPGGSAEAFF.

Here the CDR3 DNA reads TGCGCCAGCAGCCCCTATACGACAGAACAGACTGAAGCTTTCTTT. Amino acid sequence: CASSPYTTEQTEAFF. This chain links TRBV5-1 with TRBJ1-1; tentatively, D is TRBD1 (5 bases). Trimming pared 4 bases from V and 5 bases from J, leaving 18 bases between. Germline V CDR1 and CDR2: SGHRS, YFSETQ. This CDR3 spans 15 amino acids.

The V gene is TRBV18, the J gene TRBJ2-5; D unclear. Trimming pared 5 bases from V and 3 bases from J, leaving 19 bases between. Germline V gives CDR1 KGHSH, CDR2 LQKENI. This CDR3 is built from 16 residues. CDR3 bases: TGTGCCAGCTCATCCCTGGGTTGGGAAGCTGAAGAGACCCAGTACTTC. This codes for CASSSLGWEAEETQYF.

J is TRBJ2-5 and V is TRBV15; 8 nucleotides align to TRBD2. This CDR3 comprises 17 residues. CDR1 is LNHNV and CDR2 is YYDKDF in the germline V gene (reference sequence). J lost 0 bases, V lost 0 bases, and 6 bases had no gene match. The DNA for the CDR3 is TGTGCCACCAGCAGAGATGAGGTAGCGGGGAACCAAGAGACCCAGTACTTC. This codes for CATSRDEVAGNQETQYF.

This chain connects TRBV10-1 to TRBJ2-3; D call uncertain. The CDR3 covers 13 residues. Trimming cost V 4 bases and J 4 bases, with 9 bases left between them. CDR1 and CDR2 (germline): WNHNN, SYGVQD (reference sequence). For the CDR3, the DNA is TGCGCCAGCAGTGGTGGGGTGGCAGATACGCAGTATTTT. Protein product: CASSGGVADTQYF.

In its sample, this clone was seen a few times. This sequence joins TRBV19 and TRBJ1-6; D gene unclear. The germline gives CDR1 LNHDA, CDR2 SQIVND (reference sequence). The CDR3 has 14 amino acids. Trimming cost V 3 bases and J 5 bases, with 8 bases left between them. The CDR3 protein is CASSMGDHNSPLHF. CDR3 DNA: TGTGCCAGTAGTATGGGTGATCATAATTCACCCCTCCACTTT. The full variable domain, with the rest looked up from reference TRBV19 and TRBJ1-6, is DGGITQSPKYLFRKEGQNVTLSCEQNLNHDAMYWYRQDPGQGLRLIYYSQIVNDFQKGDIAEGYSVSREKKESFPLTVTSAQKNPTAFYLCASSMGDHNSPLHFGNGTRLTVT.

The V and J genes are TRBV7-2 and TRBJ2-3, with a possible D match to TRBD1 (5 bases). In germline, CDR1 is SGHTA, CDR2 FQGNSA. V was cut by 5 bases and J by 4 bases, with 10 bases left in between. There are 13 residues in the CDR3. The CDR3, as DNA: TGTGCCAGCAGCCGTACAGGAGCAGATACGCAGTATTTT. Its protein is CASSRTGADTQYF.

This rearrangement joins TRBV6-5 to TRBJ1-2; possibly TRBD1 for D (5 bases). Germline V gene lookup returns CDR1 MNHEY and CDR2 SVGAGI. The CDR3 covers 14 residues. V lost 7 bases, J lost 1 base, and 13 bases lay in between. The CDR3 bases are TGTGCCAGCATCAGGGCCGGGTTTAACTATGGCTACACCTTC. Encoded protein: CASIRAGFNYGYTF.

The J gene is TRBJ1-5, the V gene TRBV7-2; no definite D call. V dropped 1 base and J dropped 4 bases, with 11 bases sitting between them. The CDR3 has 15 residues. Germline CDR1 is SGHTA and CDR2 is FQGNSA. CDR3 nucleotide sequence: TGTGCCAGCAGCTTAGACAGTAGAGGGAATCAGCCCCAGCATTTT. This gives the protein CASSLDSRGNQPQHF.

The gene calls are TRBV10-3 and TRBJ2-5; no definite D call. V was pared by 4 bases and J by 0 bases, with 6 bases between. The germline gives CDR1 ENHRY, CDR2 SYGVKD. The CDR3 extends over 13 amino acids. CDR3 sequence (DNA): TGTGCCATCAGTGTTCAGAACCAAGAGACCCAGTACTTC. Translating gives CAISVQNQETQYF.

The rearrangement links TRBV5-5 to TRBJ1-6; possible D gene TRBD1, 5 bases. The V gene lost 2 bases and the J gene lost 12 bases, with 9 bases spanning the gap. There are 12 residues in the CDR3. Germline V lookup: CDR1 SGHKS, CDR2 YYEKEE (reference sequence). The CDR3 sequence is CASSLEGRPLHF. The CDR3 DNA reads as TGTGCCAGCAGCTTAGAGGGGAGACCCCTCCACTTT. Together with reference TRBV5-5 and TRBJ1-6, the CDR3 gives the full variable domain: DAGVTQSPTHLIKTRGQQVTLRCSPISGHKSVSWYQQVLGQGPQFIFQYYEKEERGRGNFPDRFSARQFPNYSSELNVNALLLGDSALYLCASSLEGRPLHFGNGTRLTVT.

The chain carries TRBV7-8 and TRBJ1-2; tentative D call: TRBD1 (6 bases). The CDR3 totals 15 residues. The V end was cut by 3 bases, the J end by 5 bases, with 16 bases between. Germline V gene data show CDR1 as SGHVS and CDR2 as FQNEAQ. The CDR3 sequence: CASSLDSPIPYGYTF. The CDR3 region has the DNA TGTGCCAGCAGCTTGGACAGTCCCATCCCTTATGGCTACACCTTC.

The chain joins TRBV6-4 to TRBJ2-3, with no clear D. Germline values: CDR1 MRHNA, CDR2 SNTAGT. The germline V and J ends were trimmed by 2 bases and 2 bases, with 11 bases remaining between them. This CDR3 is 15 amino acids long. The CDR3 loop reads CASSDRGGDTDTQYF. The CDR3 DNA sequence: TGTGCCAGCAGTGACCGCGGCGGAGACACAGATACGCAGTATTTT.

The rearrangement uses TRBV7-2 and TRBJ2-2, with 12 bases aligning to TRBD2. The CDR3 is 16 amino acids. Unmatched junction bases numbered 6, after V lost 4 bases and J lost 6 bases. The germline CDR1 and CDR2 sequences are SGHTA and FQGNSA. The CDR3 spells CASSSPGLAGPGELFF. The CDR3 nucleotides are TGTGCCAGCAGCTCCCCGGGACTAGCGGGCCCCGGGGAGCTGTTTTTT.